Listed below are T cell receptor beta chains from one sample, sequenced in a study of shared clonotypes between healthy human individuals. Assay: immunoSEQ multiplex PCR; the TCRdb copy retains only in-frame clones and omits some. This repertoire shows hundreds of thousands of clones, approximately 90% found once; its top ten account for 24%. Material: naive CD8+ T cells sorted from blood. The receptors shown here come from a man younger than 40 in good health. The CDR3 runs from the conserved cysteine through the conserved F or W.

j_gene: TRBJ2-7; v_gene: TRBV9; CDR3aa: CASSVEVQDYEQYF
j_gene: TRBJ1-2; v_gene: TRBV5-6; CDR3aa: CASSFGQALGYGYTF
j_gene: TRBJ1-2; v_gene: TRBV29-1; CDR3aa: CSVEDDGPGYTF
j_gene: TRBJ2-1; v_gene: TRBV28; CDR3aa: CASSPRGGPPSIAPNEQFF
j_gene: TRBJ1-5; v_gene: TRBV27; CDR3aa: CASSLSASNQPQHF
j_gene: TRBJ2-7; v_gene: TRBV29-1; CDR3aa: CSVEEYSSGSSYEQYF
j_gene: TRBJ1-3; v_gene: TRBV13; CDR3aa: CASSSPLNTIYF
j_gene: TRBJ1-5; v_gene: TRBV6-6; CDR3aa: CASSYTYSNQPQHF
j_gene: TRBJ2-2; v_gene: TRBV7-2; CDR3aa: CASSTTGELFF
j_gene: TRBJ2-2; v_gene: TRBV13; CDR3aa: CASSLRGNTGELFF
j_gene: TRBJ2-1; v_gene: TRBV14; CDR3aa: CASSRGTGLAGSNEQFF
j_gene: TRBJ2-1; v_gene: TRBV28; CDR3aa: CASGTDLTEQFF
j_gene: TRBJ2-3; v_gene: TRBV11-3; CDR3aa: CASSSGTRDTDTQYF
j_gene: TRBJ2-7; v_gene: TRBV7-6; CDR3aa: CASSLTGVWNEQYF
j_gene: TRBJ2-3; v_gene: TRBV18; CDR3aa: CASSPPEDRTDTQYF
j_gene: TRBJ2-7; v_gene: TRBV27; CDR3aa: CASSPRDRVDYEQYF
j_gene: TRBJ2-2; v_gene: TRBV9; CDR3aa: CASSAQGSVGELFF
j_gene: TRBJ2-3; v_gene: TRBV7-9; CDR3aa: CASSSSRDLQTDTQYF
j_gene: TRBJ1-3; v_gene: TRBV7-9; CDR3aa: CASSLELTSGNTIYF
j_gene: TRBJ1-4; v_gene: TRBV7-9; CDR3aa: CASSSGEIATNEKLFF
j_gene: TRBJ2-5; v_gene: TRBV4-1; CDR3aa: CASRAQSQETQYF
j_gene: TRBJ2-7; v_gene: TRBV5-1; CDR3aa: CASSLTGGDEQYF